The 2 T cell receptor beta chains reported below all come from one sample, sequenced in a study of beta chain features in type 1 diabetes. The entirety of the isolated RNA underwent reverse transcription, so expressed TCRB transcripts were sequenced. Some clones are missing from TCRdb's copy, which holds only in-frame ones; the method was immunoSEQ multiplex PCR. The sample has 140,000 to 150,000 clones; roughly a tenth are singletons. What was sequenced was naive CD4+ T cells from blood. These receptors came from a man between 18 and 35 years old in good health.

The chain recombines TRBV7-2 with TRBJ2-5, with 8 bases fitting TRBD1. Germline values: CDR1 SGHTA, CDR2 FQGNSA. This CDR3 is built from 15 residues. The V and J ends lost 5 bases and 2 bases, in that order; junction bases with no gene match: 7. CDR3 amino acids: CASSGRTGRQETQYF. In DNA form, the CDR3 reads TGTGCCAGCAGCGGACGGACAGGGCGGCAAGAGACCCAGTACTTC.

This clone was counted only a few times. V is TRBV15 and J is TRBJ2-7; D not resolved. Germline CDR1 and CDR2: LNHNV and YYDKDF (reference sequence). The CDR3 runs 16 residues. Trimming shortened V by 0 bases and J by 0 bases, and 12 bases separated the two germline ends. The CDR3 reads CATSRDRQTVSYEQYF. CDR3 coding DNA: TGTGCCACCAGCAGAGATCGCCAGACTGTCTCCTACGAGCAGTACTTC.